This TCR beta chain was recovered during a study of T cell responses to AZD1222 COVID-19 vaccine. Overall study context: Analyses pooled second doses at about 4 or about 12 weeks. Overall study findings and caveats: CD4 TCRs covered the whole spike, strongest at regions 160-218 and 743-854.

Sequencing was performed with immunoSEQ multiplex PCR; in TCRdb, only in-frame clones are kept and a portion is missing. The sample has 130,000 to 150,000 clones, 91% seen once; the top ten hold approximately 5.2%. Per the germline V gene, CDR1 is MNHEY and CDR2 is SVGEGT. There are 14 residues in the CDR3. Trimming removed 2 bases from V and 2 bases from J, with 9 bases in between. Details on this clone: Its antigen remains unidentified.

Sequencing used peripheral blood, obtained on day 0 of AZD1222 vaccination. This rearrangement joins TRBV6-2 or TRBV6-3 to TRBJ1-1; D not resolved. This TCR was sampled from an adult in good health. The CDR3 sequence is CASSYQAGNTEAFF. CDR3 bases: TGTGCCAGCAGTTACCAGGCCGGCAACACTGAAGCTTTCTTT.